This T cell receptor (beta chain) is from a study of blood T cell repertoires in COVID-19. Study summary: Collection of acute and convalescent COVID-19 samples took place in the United States, Italy and Spain. T cells, B-cell-depleted T cells, or PBMCs supplied cDNA or gDNA.

Authors' data handling: Nucleated cell counts were estimated from reference gene primer amplification. Assay used: immunoSEQ multiplex PCR; TCRdb lists only in-frame clones, some missing. D and trimming come from the DNA, and the V and J calls and clone size come from that table. The table includes fewer than 400,000 clones, about 85% detected once. Germline V gene lookup returns CDR1 SQVTM and CDR2 ANQGSEA. V trimming: 0 bases; J trimming: 7 bases; junction bases outside the gene matches: 14. The CDR3 totals 17 residues. This clone was detected only a few times. The clonotype was recovered from a woman between 18 and 29 years old with acute or convalescent COVID-19. The specimen was peripheral blood. The J gene is TRBJ2-2, the V gene TRBV29-1; 7 nucleotides align to TRBD1. CDR3 sequence (DNA): TGCAGCGTTGAAGAAGAGGTCAGGGGGAAAATCAGCGGGGAGCTGTTTTTT. This encodes CSVEEEVRGKISGELFF.